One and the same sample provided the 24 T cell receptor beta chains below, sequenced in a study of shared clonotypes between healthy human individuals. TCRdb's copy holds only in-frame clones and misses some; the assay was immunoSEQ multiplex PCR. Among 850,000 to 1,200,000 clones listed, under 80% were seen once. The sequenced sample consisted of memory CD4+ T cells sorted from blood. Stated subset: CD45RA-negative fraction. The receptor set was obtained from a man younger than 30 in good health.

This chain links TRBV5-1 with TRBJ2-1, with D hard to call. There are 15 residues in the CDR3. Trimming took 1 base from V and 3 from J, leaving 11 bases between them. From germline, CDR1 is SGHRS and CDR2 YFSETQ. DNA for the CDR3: TGCGCCAGCAGCTTGAATGCTGATAGCTACAATGAGCAGTTCTTC. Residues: CASSLNADSYNEQFF.

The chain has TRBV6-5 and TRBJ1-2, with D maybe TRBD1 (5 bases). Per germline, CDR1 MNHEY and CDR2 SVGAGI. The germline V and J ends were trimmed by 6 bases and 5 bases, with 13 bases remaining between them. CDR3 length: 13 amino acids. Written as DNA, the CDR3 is TGTGCCAGCAGAAAAACAGGAACTTATGGCTACACCTTC. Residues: CASRKTGTYGYTF.

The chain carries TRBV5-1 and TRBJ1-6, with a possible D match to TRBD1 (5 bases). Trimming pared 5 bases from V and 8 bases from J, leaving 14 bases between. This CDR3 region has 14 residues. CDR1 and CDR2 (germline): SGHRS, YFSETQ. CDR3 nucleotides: TGCGCCAGCAGTGATGCGGGGGGATATTCACCCCTCCACTTT. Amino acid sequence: CASSDAGGYSPLHF.

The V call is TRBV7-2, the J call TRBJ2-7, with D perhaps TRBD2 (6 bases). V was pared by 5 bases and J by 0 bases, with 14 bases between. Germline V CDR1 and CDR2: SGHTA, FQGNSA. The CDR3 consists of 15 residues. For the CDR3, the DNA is TGTGCCAGCAGCGTAGGGGCGGGACCCTCCTACGAGCAGTACTTC. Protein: CASSVGAGPSYEQYF.

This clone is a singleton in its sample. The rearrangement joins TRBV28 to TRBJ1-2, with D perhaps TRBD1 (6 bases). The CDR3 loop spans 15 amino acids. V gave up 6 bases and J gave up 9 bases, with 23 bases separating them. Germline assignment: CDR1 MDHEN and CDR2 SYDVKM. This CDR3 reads CASRTSAGQSSSYTF. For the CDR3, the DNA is TGTGCCAGCAGAACATCCGCTGGACAGAGTTCTAGCTACACCTTC.

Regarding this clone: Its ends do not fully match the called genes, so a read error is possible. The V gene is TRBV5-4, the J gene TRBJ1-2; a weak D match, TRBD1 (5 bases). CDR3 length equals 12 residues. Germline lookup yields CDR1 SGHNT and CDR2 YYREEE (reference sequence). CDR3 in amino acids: CASSAQGDGYTF. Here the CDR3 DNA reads TGCGCCAGCAGCGCGCAGGGCGATGGCTACACCTTC.

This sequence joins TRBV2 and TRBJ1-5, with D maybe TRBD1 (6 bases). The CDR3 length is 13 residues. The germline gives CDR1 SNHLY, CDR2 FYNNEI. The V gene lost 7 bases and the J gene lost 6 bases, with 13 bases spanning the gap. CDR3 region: CASNLDSGQPQHF. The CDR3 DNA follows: TGTGCCAGCAATTTGGACAGCGGTCAGCCCCAGCATTTT.

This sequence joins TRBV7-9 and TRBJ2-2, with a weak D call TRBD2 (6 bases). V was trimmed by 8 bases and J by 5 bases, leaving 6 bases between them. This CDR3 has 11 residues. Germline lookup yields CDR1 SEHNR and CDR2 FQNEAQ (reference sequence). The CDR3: CASGGTGELFF. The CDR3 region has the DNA TGTGCCAGCGGGGGGACCGGGGAGCTGTTTTTT.

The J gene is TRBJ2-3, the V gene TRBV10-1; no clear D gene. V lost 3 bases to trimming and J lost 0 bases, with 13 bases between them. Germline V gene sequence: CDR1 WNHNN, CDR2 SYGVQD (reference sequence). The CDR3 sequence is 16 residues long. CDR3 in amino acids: CASSEGLSSSTDTQYF. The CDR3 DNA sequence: TGCGCCAGCAGTGAAGGGCTCAGTTCTAGCACAGATACGCAGTATTTT.

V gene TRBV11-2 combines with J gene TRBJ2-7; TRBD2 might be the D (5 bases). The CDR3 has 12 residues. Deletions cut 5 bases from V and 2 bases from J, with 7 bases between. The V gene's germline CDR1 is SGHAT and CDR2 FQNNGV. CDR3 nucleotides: TGTGCCAGCAGCCCCGGGGCCTACGAGCAGTACTTC. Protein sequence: CASSPGAYEQYF.

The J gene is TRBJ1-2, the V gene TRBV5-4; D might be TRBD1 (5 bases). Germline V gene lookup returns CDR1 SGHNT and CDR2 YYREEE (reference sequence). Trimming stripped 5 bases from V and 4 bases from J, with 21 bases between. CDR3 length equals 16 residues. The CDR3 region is CASRTGTSLPSYGYTF. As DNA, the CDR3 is TGTGCCAGCAGAACCGGGACCTCCCTTCCAAGCTATGGCTACACCTTC.

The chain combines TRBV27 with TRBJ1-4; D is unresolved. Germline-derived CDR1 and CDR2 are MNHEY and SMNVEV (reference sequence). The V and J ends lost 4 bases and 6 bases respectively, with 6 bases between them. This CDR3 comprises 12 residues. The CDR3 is CASSSRDEKLFF. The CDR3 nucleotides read TGTGCCAGCAGTTCTAGGGATGAAAAACTGTTTTTT. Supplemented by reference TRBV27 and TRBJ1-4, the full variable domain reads EAQVTQNPRYLITVTGKKLTVTCSQNMNHEYMSWYRQDPGLGLRQIYYSMNVEVTDKGDVPEGYKVSRKEKRNFPLILESPSPNQTSLYFCASSSRDEKLFFGSGTQLSVL.

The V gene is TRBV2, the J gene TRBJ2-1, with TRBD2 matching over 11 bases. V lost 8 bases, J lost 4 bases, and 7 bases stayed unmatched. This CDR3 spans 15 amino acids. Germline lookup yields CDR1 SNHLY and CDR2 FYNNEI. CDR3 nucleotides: TGTGCCAGCGTTTGGACTAGCGGGCTTTACAATGAGCAGTTCTTC. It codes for CASVWTSGLYNEQFF.

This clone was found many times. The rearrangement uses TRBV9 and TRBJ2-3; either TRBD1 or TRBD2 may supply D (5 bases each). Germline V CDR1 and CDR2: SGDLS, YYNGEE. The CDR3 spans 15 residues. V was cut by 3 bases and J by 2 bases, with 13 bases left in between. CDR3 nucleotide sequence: TGTGCCAGCAGCGGGGACCAAGGGCCCACAGATACGCAGTATTTT. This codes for CASSGDQGPTDTQYF.

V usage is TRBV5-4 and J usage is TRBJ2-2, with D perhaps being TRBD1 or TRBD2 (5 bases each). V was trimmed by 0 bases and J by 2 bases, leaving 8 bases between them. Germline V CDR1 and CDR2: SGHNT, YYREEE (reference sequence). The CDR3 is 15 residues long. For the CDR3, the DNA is TGTGCCAGCAGCTTGGCCAGGGACAACACCGGGGAGCTGTTTTTT. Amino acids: CASSLARDNTGELFF.

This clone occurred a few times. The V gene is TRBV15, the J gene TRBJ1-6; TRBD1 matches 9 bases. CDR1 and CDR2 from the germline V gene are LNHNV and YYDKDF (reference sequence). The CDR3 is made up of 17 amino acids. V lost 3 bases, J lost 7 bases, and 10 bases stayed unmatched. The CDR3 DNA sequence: TGTGCCACCAGCAGGGCTTATCTACAGGGGGCGAATTCACCCCTCCACTTT. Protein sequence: CATSRAYLQGANSPLHF.

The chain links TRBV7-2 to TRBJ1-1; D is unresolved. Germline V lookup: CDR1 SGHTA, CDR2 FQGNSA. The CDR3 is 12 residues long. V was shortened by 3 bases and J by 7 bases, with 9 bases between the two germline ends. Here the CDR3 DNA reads TGTGCCAGCAGCTTCGATTTTGATGAAGCTTTCTTT. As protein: CASSFDFDEAFF.

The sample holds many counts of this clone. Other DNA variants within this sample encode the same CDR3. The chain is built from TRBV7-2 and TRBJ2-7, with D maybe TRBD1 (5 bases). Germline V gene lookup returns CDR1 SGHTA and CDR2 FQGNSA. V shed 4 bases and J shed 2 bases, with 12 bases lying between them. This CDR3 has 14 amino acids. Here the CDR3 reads CASSSGTGPYEQYF. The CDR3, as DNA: TGTGCCAGCAGCTCCGGCACAGGACCCTACGAGCAGTACTTC.

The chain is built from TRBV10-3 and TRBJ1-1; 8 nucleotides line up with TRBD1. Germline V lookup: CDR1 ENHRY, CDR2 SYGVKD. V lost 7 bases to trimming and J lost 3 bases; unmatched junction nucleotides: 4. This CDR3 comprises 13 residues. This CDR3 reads CAINGQGDTEAFF. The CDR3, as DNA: TGTGCCATCAACGGACAGGGTGACACTGAAGCTTTCTTT.

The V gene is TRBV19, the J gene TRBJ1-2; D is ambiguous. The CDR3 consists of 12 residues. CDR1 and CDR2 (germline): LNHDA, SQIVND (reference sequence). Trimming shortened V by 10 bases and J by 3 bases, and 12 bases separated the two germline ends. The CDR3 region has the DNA TGTGCCACCAACGACATTCACTATGGCTACACCTTC. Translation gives CATNDIHYGYTF.

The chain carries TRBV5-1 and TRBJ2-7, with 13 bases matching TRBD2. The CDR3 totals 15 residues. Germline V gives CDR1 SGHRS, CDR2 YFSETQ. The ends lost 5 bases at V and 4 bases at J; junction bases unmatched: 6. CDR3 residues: CASRATSGGPYEQYF. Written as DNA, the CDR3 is TGCGCCAGCAGAGCGACTAGCGGGGGGCCATACGAGCAGTACTTC.

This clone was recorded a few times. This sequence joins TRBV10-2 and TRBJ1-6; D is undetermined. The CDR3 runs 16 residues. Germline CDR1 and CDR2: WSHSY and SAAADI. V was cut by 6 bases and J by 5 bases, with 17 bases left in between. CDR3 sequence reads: CASRNTLGPDNSPLHF. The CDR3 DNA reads TGCGCCAGCAGAAACACCCTGGGCCCTGATAATTCACCCCTCCACTTT.

The CDR3 reads CASSPPGGLGVQYF. The CDR3 DNA sequence: TGTGCCAGCAGCCCCCCAGGGGGCCTAGGAGTCCAGTACTTC. The chain uses TRBV14 and TRBJ2-5, with 8 bases fitting TRBD1. V lost 4 bases, J lost 10 bases, and 11 bases stayed unmatched. Per germline, CDR1 SGHDN and CDR2 FVKESK. The CDR3 sequence is 14 residues long.

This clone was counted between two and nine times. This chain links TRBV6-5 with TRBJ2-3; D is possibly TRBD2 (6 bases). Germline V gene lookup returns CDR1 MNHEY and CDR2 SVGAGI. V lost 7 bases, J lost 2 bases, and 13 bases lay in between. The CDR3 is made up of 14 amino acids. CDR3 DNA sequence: TGTGCCAGCACTGCTAGCGCCGCCACAGATACGCAGTATTTT. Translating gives CASTASAATDTQYF.